This T cell receptor beta chain was identified during a study of cytomegalovirus exposure and HLA in healthy donors. Amplification used 60 Vbeta primers and 13 Jbeta primers. Only in-frame clones appear in the TCRdb table, and some are missing; sequencing was by immunoSEQ multiplex PCR. The data contain 90,000 to 100,000 clones, approximately 80% of them seen just once; the ten biggest clones take up approximately 8%. Study results and limitations: The listing of 150 to 200 TCR beta chains classed them as cytomegalovirus-associated. A link between a missense DCLRE1C variant and TCR beta V- and J-gene trimming emerged from a later analysis.

As to this clone: Its target is unknown.

Germline assignment: CDR1 MNHNY and CDR2 SVGAGI (reference sequence). With 6 bases removed from V and 5 bases from J, the gap between germline ends came to 11 bases. This CDR3 contains 13 residues. The clonotype comes from a female donor in good health and CMV-seronegative. The rearrangement links TRBV6-6 to TRBJ1-5, with D maybe TRBD1 (6 bases). Sequencing input: PBMCs. For the CDR3, the DNA is TGTGCCAGCAGCCCCCCAGGGGATCAGCCCCAGCATTTT. This sequence encodes CASSPPGDQPQHF.